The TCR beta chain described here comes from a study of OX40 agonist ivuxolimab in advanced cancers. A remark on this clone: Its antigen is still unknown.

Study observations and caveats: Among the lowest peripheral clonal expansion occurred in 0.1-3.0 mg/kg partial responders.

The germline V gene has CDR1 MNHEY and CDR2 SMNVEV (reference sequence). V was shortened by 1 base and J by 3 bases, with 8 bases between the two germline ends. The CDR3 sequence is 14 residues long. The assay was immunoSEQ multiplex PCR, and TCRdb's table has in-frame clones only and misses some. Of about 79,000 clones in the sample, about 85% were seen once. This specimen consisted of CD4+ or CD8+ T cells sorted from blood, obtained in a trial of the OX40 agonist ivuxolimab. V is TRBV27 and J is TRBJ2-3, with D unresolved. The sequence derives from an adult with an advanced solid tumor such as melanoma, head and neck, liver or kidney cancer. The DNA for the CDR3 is TGTGCCAGCAGTTTATTTCTTGGGACAGATACGCAGTATTTT. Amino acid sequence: CASSLFLGTDTQYF.